A selection of T cell receptor beta chains follows, all from one sample in a study of synovial regulatory T cells in juvenile arthritis. Profiled with immunoSEQ multiplex PCR; TCRdb holds only in-frame clones, not every one. This listing includes 9,000 to 10,000 clones. Sequenced sample: Treg cells from blood. These receptors were obtained from a donor between 2 and 29 years old with juvenile idiopathic arthritis. Both conserved end residues are part of each CDR3. The order of the fields is J gene, clone size, V gene, CDR3 protein. Size values are once, few and many counts, or a class for expanded clones, and some rows have none.

>TRBJ1-5|.|TRBV19
CASSPGQINQPQHF
>TRBJ2-5|.|TRBV18
CASSPRGGGETQYF
>TRBJ2-3|.|TRBV6-5
CASSYRNTDTQYF
>TRBJ1-2|.|TRBV6-5
CASSSTVNTEGYTF
>TRBJ1-2|.|TRBV2
CASGLGQASYTF
>TRBJ2-7|.|TRBV6-5
CASTSSYSYEQYF
>TRBJ2-7|.|TRBV15
CATSTQPRGDYEQYF
>TRBJ1-1|.|TRBV6-6
CASSYSGGTRNTEAFF
>TRBJ2-7|.|TRBV18
CASSPTGGSYEQYF
>TRBJ2-7|.|TRBV4-1
CASSQVYGSGKYYEQYF
>TRBJ1-4|.|TRBV6-1
CAISGPGEKLFF
>TRBJ1-2|.|TRBV2
CASSQGYGYTF
>TRBJ2-5|.|TRBV19
CASSILAGQETQYF
>TRBJ1-1|medium-sized|TRBV5-1
CASSSQRNTEAFF
>TRBJ2-7|.|TRBV25-1
CASSELGYEQYF
>TRBJ1-2|.|TRBV6-5
CASRSEPGYYGYTF
>TRBJ2-2|.|TRBV18
CASSSTAGELFF
>TRBJ1-2|.|TRBV19
CASRGGQGPFYGYTF
>TRBJ2-2|.|TRBV10-1
CASSESRAGELFF
>TRBJ2-7|.|TRBV7-6
CASSLSPSGARSYEQYF
>TRBJ2-2|medium-sized|TRBV21-1
CASSKRGLAGAKYPGELFF
>TRBJ2-3|.|TRBV18
CASSPGVRDTQYF
>TRBJ2-7|.|TRBV15
CATSRGRDGGREQYF
>TRBJ2-7|.|TRBV7-2
CASSGSFRSIEQYF
>TRBJ1-2|.|TRBV6-1
CASSESLYGYTF